Given below is one T cell receptor beta chain in context. Its antigen is still unknown. Germline V gene sequence: CDR1 MNHEY, CDR2 SMNVEV (reference sequence). V gave up 5 bases and J gave up 11 bases; unmatched junction bases: 14. The CDR3 is made up of 15 amino acids. Generated by immunoSEQ multiplex PCR, the TCRdb table keeps only in-frame clones and is missing some. The data hold more than 12,000 clones, with 75% to 90% observed a single time. This specimen belongs to a study of PD-1 blockade in classical Hodgkin lymphoma. Findings and caveats of the study: A reduction in baseline TCR diversity was reportedly seen in newly diagnosed patients relative to healthy donors. Exclusion was the outcome for patients who began nivolumab under 1 year after ASCT.

The time point was: cycle 4 day 1 (C4D1), after less than 7 weeks of nivolumab. After autologous stem cell transplantation all patients relapsed, and prior brentuximab vedotin exposure differed between cohorts. Thawed PBMCs were the source of CD8+ T cells, obtained through magnetic negative selection. Material: CD8+ T cells from blood, obtained before the fourth cycle of nivolumab. The sequence derives from a human donor with classical Hodgkin lymphoma. The chain uses TRBV27 and TRBJ2-3; TRBD2 agrees at 9 bases. CDR3 in DNA: TGTGCCAGCAGTCCTGGACTAGCGATCTTGATTGAGCAGTATTTT. Amino acids: CASSPGLAILIEQYF.